This passage covers 31 T cell receptor beta chains from one sample sequenced in a study of patients and donors after allogeneic stem cell transplantation. MiXCR, run by TCRdb on the RT-PCR reads, gives a single entry per CDR3 protein. The repertoire holds approximately 220,000 distinct CDR3 sequences, less than 50% seen once, with approximately 10% in the top ten. Sequencing was carried out using blood, either unsorted or a sorted T cell fraction (not recorded which). These receptors came from a human donor who was either an allogeneic HSCT recipient or a stem cell or donor lymphocyte infusion donor (not recorded which). It is not recorded whose cells these are; they may come from a transplant donor.

The chain recombines TRBV5-1 with TRBJ2-2; no clear D. The CDR3 loop spans 13 amino acids. V lost 1 base to trimming and J lost 5 bases, with 6 bases between them. Germline-derived CDR1 and CDR2 are SGHRS and YFSETQ. The CDR3 nucleotides are TGCGCCAGCAGCTTGCTGTCGACCGGGGAGCTGTTTTTT. Translating gives CASSLLSTGELFF.

This chain connects TRBV7-7 to TRBJ1-5, with 8 bases identical to TRBD1. V was pared by 5 bases and J by 5 bases, with 2 bases of the junction left unmatched. Looked up from germline, CDR1 is SSHAT and CDR2 is FNYEAQ (reference sequence). This CDR3 is built from 13 residues. The CDR3 DNA sequence: TGTGCCAGCAGCCGGGACAGGTATCAGCCCCAGCATTTT. This codes for CASSRDRYQPQHF.

The V call is TRBV7-9, the J call TRBJ2-7; D perhaps matches TRBD1 (6 bases). Germline loops: CDR1 SEHNR, CDR2 FQNEAQ (reference sequence). Trimming took 0 bases from V and 3 from J, leaving 18 bases between them. The CDR3 is 17 amino acids. CDR3 loop: CASSLAPAPTGHYEQYF. CDR3 DNA: TGTGCCAGCAGCTTAGCACCCGCGCCAACGGGACACTACGAGCAGTACTTC.

The table lists this clonotype with a few counts. V is TRBV25-1 and J is TRBJ1-4; a possible D gene is TRBD1 (6 bases). V lost 6 bases, J lost 7 bases, and 18 bases lay in between. The CDR3 length is 15 residues. Germline CDR1 reads MGHDK; CDR2 reads SYGVNS. The CDR3 protein is CASSLGGGSAEKLFF. CDR3 DNA sequence: TGTGCCAGCAGCCTTGGGGGGGGCTCGGCTGAAAAACTGTTTTTT.

The V gene is TRBV28, the J gene TRBJ1-6, with D maybe TRBD1 (6 bases). This CDR3 is 14 amino acids long. V was shortened by 3 bases and J by 10 bases, with 13 bases between the two germline ends. CDR1 is MDHEN, CDR2 SYDVKM, per germline. The CDR3 DNA reads as TGTGCCAGCAGTTTGGGGGGCCTTGGATCACCCCTCCACTTT. Translation: CASSLGGLGSPLHF.

The chain recombines TRBV7-9 with TRBJ1-6, with unresolved D. Trimming took off 5 bases at V and 9 bases at J, with 11 bases between the two ends. Germline assignment: CDR1 SEHNR and CDR2 FQNEAQ (reference sequence). This CDR3 spans 13 amino acids. This CDR3 is CASSQDWGSPLHF. The CDR3 DNA reads TGTGCCAGCAGCCAGGACTGGGGTTCACCCCTCCACTTT.

This clonotype appeared a few times. The rearrangement joins TRBV6-1 to TRBJ1-5; a weak D match, TRBD1 (6 bases). V lost 7 bases and J lost 1, with 14 bases in between. This CDR3 is 15 amino acids long. Germline assignment: CDR1 MNHNS and CDR2 SASEGT. CDR3: CASIYGQLSNQPQHF. The CDR3 coding sequence is TGTGCCAGCATTTACGGACAGCTCAGCAATCAGCCCCAGCATTTT.

This chain joins TRBV6-6 and TRBJ1-6, with D possibly TRBD1 on 6 matching bases. Trimming took off 2 bases at V and 10 bases at J, with 15 bases between the two ends. Germline lookup yields CDR1 MNHNY and CDR2 SVGAGI (reference sequence). The CDR3 is 15 residues long. CDR3 bases: TGTGCCAGCAGTTACGGACAGCTTGAGAGGTCACCCCTCCACTTT. As protein: CASSYGQLERSPLHF.

The chain has TRBV6-5 and TRBJ2-7, with 8 bases aligning to TRBD1. CDR1 and CDR2 (germline): MNHEY, SVGAGI. This CDR3 comprises 13 residues. The ends lost 5 bases at V and 6 bases at J; junction bases unmatched: 6. The CDR3 loop reads CASSRQGRREQYF. The CDR3 nucleotides are TGTGCCAGCAGTCGACAGGGGCGGCGCGAGCAGTACTTC.

The chain combines TRBV29-1 with TRBJ1-2; D may be TRBD1 (6 bases). CDR3 size: 12 residues. Trimming took off 5 bases at V and 4 bases at J, with 11 bases between the two ends. Germline CDR1 and CDR2: SQVTM and ANQGSEA. CDR3 in DNA: TGCAGCGTTCCAGGGGCCCTCTATGGCTACACCTTC. This codes for CSVPGALYGYTF.

This clonotype was seen only a few times. V gene TRBV10-3 combines with J gene TRBJ2-3; a possible D gene is TRBD1 (6 bases). CDR1 and CDR2 from the germline V gene are ENHRY and SYGVKD. V was pared by 2 bases and J by 4 bases, with 16 bases between. The CDR3 runs 16 residues. Here the CDR3 reads CAISETPPDSADTQYF. The CDR3 DNA reads TGTGCCATCAGTGAGACTCCCCCGGACAGCGCAGATACGCAGTATTTT.

This clonotype was counted between two and nine times. The DNA of the CDR3 is TGCGCCAGCAGCCCGGGCGGGGCCGGGGAGCTGTTTTTT. Translating it yields CASSPGGAGELFF. The chain employs TRBV5-1 and TRBJ2-2; D possibly corresponds to TRBD2 (6 bases). The CDR3 totals 13 residues. With 4 bases removed from V and 6 bases from J, the gap between germline ends came to 10 bases. Germline CDR1 is SGHRS and CDR2 is YFSETQ.

V and J are TRBV5-1 and TRBJ1-1, with 7 bases fitting TRBD1. Germline CDR1 reads SGHRS; CDR2 reads YFSETQ. V was clipped by 2 bases and J by 1 base; unmatched bases: 5. CDR3 length: 15 amino acids. CDR3 protein: CASSFRQGSNTEAFF. CDR3 in DNA: TGCGCCAGCAGCTTCCGACAGGGATCGAACACTGAAGCTTTCTTT.

This clonotype was seen only a few times. The chain recombines TRBV6-5 with TRBJ1-1; D is undetermined. The CDR3 runs 14 residues. Germline V lookup: CDR1 MNHEY, CDR2 SVGAGI. V gave up 2 bases and J gave up 0 bases, with 7 bases separating them. The CDR3 protein is CASSYRLVNTEAFF. The CDR3 coding sequence is TGTGCCAGCAGTTACCGACTGGTGAACACTGAAGCTTTCTTT.

This clonotype was detected only a few times. The chain has TRBV27 and TRBJ2-2; the match to TRBD1 covers 7 bases. Germline trimming cut 6 bases from V and 1 base from J; bases unmatched to any gene: 2. The CDR3 extends over 14 amino acids. CDR1 is MNHEY and CDR2 is SMNVEV in the germline V gene (reference sequence). This CDR3 reads CASRTGWNTGELFF. CDR3 DNA sequence: TGTGCCAGCAGGACAGGGTGGAACACCGGGGAGCTGTTTTTT.

V gene TRBV6-2 or TRBV6-3 combines with J gene TRBJ2-7; perhaps TRBD2 as D (7 bases). Looked up from germline, CDR1 is MNHEY and CDR2 is SVGEGT. The CDR3 consists of 14 residues. Trimming took 9 bases from V and 3 from J, leaving 18 bases between them. CDR3 region: CASRRGTTDYEQYF. CDR3 nucleotide sequence: TGTGCCAGTAGGAGGGGGACTACCGACTACGAGCAGTACTTC.

The chain combines TRBV20-1 with TRBJ1-1, with 8 bases that match TRBD1. Germline V CDR1 and CDR2: DFQATT, SNEGSKA (reference sequence). The CDR3 spans 12 residues. The CDR3 region has the DNA TGCACCTCGACAGGGGCGGACACTGAAGCTTTCTTT. This translates into CTSTGADTEAFF.

The chain is built from TRBV10-3 and TRBJ1-6, with D hard to call. Deletions cut 10 bases from V and 8 bases from J, with 15 bases between. CDR1 ENHRY and CDR2 SYGVKD come from the germline V gene. This CDR3 region has 13 residues. In DNA, the CDR3 is TGTGCCACCAAGCGCCTCCAGGATTCACCCCTCCACTTT. It is translated as CATKRLQDSPLHF.

This clonotype was found a few times. The V gene is TRBV27, the J gene TRBJ1-2, with 10 positions matching TRBD1. The CDR3 extends over 16 amino acids. Germline lookup yields CDR1 MNHEY and CDR2 SMNVEV (reference sequence). With 4 bases clipped from V and 4 bases from J, the junction kept 9 bases outside the gene matches. The chain's CDR3 is CASSSQTGGRGYGYTF. In DNA, the CDR3 is TGTGCCAGCAGTTCCCAGACAGGGGGCAGAGGCTATGGCTACACCTTC.

The V call is TRBV29-1, the J call TRBJ1-4; 7 bases map to TRBD1. Germline CDR1 is SQVTM and CDR2 is ANQGSEA. V trimming: 7 bases; J trimming: 5 bases; junction bases outside the gene matches: 7. CDR3 length equals 13 residues. The CDR3 DNA is TGCAGCGCTAGGGGACAGATGAATGAAAAACTGTTTTTT. Translated, it gives CSARGQMNEKLFF.

This clonotype was detected a few times. As DNA, the CDR3 is TGCGCCAGCAGCCAAGATATAAGCGGTTCCTACAATGAGCAGTTCTTC. This gives the protein CASSQDISGSYNEQFF. V usage is TRBV4-3 and J usage is TRBJ2-1, with a weak D call TRBD2 (5 bases). The CDR3 length is 16 residues. Germline CDR1 reads LGHNA; CDR2 reads YSLEER. Trimming removed 0 bases from V and 1 base from J, with 10 bases in between.

V usage is TRBV12-3 or TRBV12-4 and J usage is TRBJ2-3; possibly TRBD2 for D (6 bases). The CDR3 runs 15 residues. V shed 3 bases and J shed 0 bases, with 10 bases lying between them. The DNA for the CDR3 is TGTGCCAGCAGTTTTACAGGAGGGAGCACAGATACGCAGTATTTT. Its protein is CASSFTGGSTDTQYF.

The chain carries TRBV28 and TRBJ1-1; no clear D gene. Germline assignment: CDR1 MDHEN and CDR2 SYDVKM. The CDR3 runs to 11 residues. Trimming shortened V by 6 bases and J by 4 bases, and 6 bases separated the two germline ends. The CDR3 DNA is TGTGCCAGCAGGGAAGTCACTGAAGCTTTCTTT. Its protein product is CASREVTEAFF.

The rearrangement uses TRBV5-6 and TRBJ2-5; D may be TRBD2 (5 bases). V was clipped by 2 bases and J by 5 bases, with 13 bases between them. Germline assignment: CDR1 SGHDT and CDR2 YYEEEE. This CDR3 comprises 14 residues. The CDR3 is CASSFRGLRETQYF. The DNA for the CDR3 is TGTGCCAGCAGCTTTCGCGGGCTCCGGGAGACCCAGTACTTC.

This clonotype appeared a few times. The junction and the germline gene differ at one end; a read error may be behind it. CDR3 bases: TGTGCCAGCAGCTTACAGGGGTTATTT. Its protein product is CASSLQGLF. This chain uses TRBV7-2 with TRBJ1-1, with a tentative D call TRBD1 (6 bases). The CDR3 has 9 amino acids. In germline, CDR1 is SGHTA, CDR2 FQGNSA.

This chain connects TRBV7-2 to TRBJ2-3, with a weak D call TRBD2 (6 bases). V was cut by 2 bases and J by 5 bases, with 11 bases left in between. Germline V lookup: CDR1 SGHTA, CDR2 FQGNSA. CDR3 length: 14 amino acids. The CDR3 loop is CASSLSGVRDTQYF. The DNA of the CDR3 is TGTGCCAGCAGCTTATCGGGGGTCAGAGATACGCAGTATTTT.

This clonotype was seen a handful of times. This chain connects TRBV6-6 to TRBJ1-3; D is perhaps TRBD1 (6 bases). Trimming cost V 2 bases and J 0 bases, with 8 bases left between them. This CDR3 contains 15 residues. Germline assignment: CDR1 MNHNY and CDR2 SVGAGI (reference sequence). DNA for the CDR3: TGTGCCAGCAGTTACAGGGGGAGCTCTGGAAACACCATATATTTT. Translated, it gives CASSYRGSSGNTIYF.

This clonotype appeared once. The chain combines TRBV6-6 with TRBJ2-5, with D possibly matching TRBD2 (6 bases). Trimming removed 5 bases from V and 4 bases from J, with 17 bases in between. Germline CDR1 reads MNHNY; CDR2 reads SVGAGI (reference sequence). This CDR3 spans 15 amino acids. The CDR3 coding sequence is TGTGCCAGCAGTCCCTGGGGGGTTCCTTCAGAGACCCAGTACTTC. Encoded protein: CASSPWGVPSETQYF.

V and J are TRBV25-1 and TRBJ2-7; D possibly corresponds to TRBD1 (5 bases). The ends were cut back, 3 bases at V and 6 bases at J, with 15 bases in the middle. The CDR3 contains 14 residues. Germline CDR1 MGHDK, CDR2 SYGVNS. The chain's CDR3 is CASSDHLDKREQYF. In DNA, the CDR3 is TGTGCCAGCAGTGACCACTTGGACAAGCGCGAGCAGTACTTC.

There are a few counts of this clonotype. The gene calls are TRBV6-6 and TRBJ2-2; D is unresolved. From germline, CDR1 is MNHNY and CDR2 SVGAGI (reference sequence). This CDR3 is built from 15 residues. Deletions cut 0 bases from V and 7 bases from J, with 12 bases between. The CDR3 region is CASSYSSYRDGELFF. In DNA form, the CDR3 reads TGTGCCAGCAGTTACTCTTCCTATCGAGACGGGGAGCTGTTTTTT.

The rearrangement joins TRBV20-1 to TRBJ2-1; D is perhaps TRBD2 (7 bases). CDR3 length: 14 residues. Germline V CDR1 and CDR2: DFQATT, SNEGSKA (reference sequence). The germline V and J ends were trimmed by 5 bases and 4 bases, with 15 bases remaining between them. The CDR3 DNA reads as TGCAGTGCTGCCCTGGGGGGGCCGTACAATGAGCAGTTCTTC. This gives the protein CSAALGGPYNEQFF.